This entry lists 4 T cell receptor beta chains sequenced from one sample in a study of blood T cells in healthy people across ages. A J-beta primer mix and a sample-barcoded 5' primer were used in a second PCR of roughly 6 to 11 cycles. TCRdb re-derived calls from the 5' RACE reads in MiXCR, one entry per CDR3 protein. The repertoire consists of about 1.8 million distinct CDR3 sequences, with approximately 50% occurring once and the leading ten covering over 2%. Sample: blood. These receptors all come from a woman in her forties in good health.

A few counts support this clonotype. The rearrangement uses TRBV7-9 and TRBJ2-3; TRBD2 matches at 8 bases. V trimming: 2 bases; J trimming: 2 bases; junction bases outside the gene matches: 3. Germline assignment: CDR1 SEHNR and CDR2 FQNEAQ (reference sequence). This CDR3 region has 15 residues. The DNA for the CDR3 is TGTGCCAGCAGCTTATTACTAGCGGCCACAGATACGCAGTATTTT. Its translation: CASSLLLAATDTQYF.

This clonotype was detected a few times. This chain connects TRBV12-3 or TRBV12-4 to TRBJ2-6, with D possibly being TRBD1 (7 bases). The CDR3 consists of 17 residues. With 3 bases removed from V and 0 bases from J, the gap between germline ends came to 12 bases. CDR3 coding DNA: TGTGCCAGCAGTTTTCCAGGGGGGCCCTCTGGGGCCAACGTCCTGACTTTC. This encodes CASSFPGGPSGANVLTF.

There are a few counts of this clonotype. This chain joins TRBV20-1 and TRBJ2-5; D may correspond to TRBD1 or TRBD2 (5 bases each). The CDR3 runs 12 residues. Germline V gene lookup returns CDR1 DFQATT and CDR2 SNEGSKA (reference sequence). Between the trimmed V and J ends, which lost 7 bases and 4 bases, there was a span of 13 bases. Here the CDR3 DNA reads TGCAGTGGTCGGGGCTTGGGAGAGACCCAGTACTTC. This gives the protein CSGRGLGETQYF.

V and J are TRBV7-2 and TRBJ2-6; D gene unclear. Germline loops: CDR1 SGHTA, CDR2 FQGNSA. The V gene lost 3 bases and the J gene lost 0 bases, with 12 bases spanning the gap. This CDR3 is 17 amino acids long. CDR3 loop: CASSLFGPNSGANVLTF. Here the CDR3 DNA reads TGTGCCAGCAGCTTGTTTGGCCCCAACTCTGGGGCCAACGTCCTGACTTTC.